One and the same sample provided the 10 T cell receptor beta chains below, sequenced in a study of blood T cell repertoires in COVID-19. Profiled with immunoSEQ multiplex PCR; TCRdb holds only in-frame clones, not every one. The sample shows over 130,000 clones, about 83% of them seen only once. The sequenced sample consisted of PBMCs or T cells enriched from blood (not recorded which). The source is a woman aged 45-59 years with acute COVID-19.

The chain couples TRBV2 to TRBJ1-3; a weak D match, TRBD1 (6 bases). CDR3 length: 14 residues. Germline V CDR1 and CDR2: SNHLY, FYNNEI. Trimming took 4 bases from V and 0 from J, leaving 7 bases between them. CDR3 protein: CASSADSSGNTIYF. The DNA of the CDR3 is TGTGCCAGCAGTGCGGACAGCTCTGGAAACACCATATATTTT.

This chain connects TRBV10-2 to TRBJ2-1; TRBD2 matches at 7 bases. There are 15 residues in the CDR3. Germline-derived CDR1 and CDR2 are WSHSY and SAAADI. Trimming at V came to 10 bases and at J to 7 bases, leaving 16 bases not matched to a gene. In DNA, the CDR3 is TGCGCCACCTTCCTTGAGGCGGGAGTCCGTAATGAGCAGTTCTTC. Residues: CATFLEAGVRNEQFF.

The gene calls are TRBV7-8 and TRBJ1-2, with D maybe TRBD1 (5 bases). V was clipped by 0 bases and J by 8 bases, with 10 bases between them. Germline CDR1 reads SGHVS; CDR2 reads FQNEAQ. This CDR3 spans 13 amino acids. DNA for the CDR3: TGTGCCAGCAGCTTAGCAGGGGATAGGGGCTACACCTTC. Translated, it gives CASSLAGDRGYTF.

The chain has TRBV7-9 and TRBJ1-3; D is uncertain. The CDR3 totals 15 residues. The germline V gene encodes CDR1 SEHNR and CDR2 FQNEAQ (reference sequence). V lost 6 bases and J 4 bases, leaving 16 bases between the germline ends. The CDR3 here is CASSFSMDSGNTIYF. CDR3 nucleotide sequence: TGTGCCAGCAGTTTCTCGATGGACTCCGGAAACACCATATATTTT.

This clone was counted only a few times. This chain joins TRBV28 and TRBJ1-2; 7 bases fit TRBD1. The germline V gene encodes CDR1 MDHEN and CDR2 SYDVKM. Trimming removed 2 bases from V and 8 bases from J; junction bases left unmatched: 5. CDR3 length: 13 residues. DNA for the CDR3: TGTGCCAGCAGTTTACGACAGGGCACCGGCTACACCTTC. Amino acids: CASSLRQGTGYTF.

This sequence joins TRBV7-9 and TRBJ1-2; 7 nucleotides align to TRBD1. CDR1 and CDR2 (germline): SEHNR, FQNEAQ (reference sequence). The V and J ends lost 2 bases and 1 base, in that order; junction bases with no gene match: 7. The CDR3 runs 16 residues. The CDR3 nucleotides read TGTGCCAGCAGCTTACGACAGGGAAACTTTAACTATGGCTACACCTTC. It yields the protein CASSLRQGNFNYGYTF.

This rearrangement joins TRBV28 to TRBJ2-5, with D unresolved. Germline CDR1 is MDHEN and CDR2 is SYDVKM. Trimming cost V 10 bases and J 4 bases, with 13 bases left between them. The CDR3 totals 12 residues. CDR3 coding DNA: TGTGCCACCCATAGTTTTTTAGAGACCCAGTACTTC. The encoded protein is CATHSFLETQYF.

The chain carries TRBV7-6 and TRBJ2-1; 9 bases fit TRBD2. Germline V CDR1 and CDR2: SGHVS, FNYEAQ. J was trimmed by 7 bases and V by 8 bases; bases with no gene match: 12. CDR3 length: 15 residues. CDR3 sequence: CASSLGTSRVNEQFF. In DNA, the CDR3 is TGTGCCAGCTCATTAGGGACTAGCCGGGTTAATGAGCAGTTCTTC.

The chain combines TRBV3-1 (or the pseudogene TRBV3-2) with TRBJ2-7; TRBD2 matches 9 bases. V dropped 4 bases and J dropped 3; count of bases not matched to a gene: 4. This CDR3 contains 14 residues. Germline-derived CDR1 and CDR2 are LGHDT and YNNKEL (reference sequence). The chain's CDR3 is CASSLSGGGYEQYF. CDR3 DNA sequence: TGTGCCAGCAGCCTTAGCGGGGGAGGCTACGAGCAGTACTTC.

CDR3 in DNA: TGTGCCAGCAGCCAGAAACCGGACAGGGGATCCCACAATGAGCAGTTCTTC. Its translation: CASSQKPDRGSHNEQFF. This rearrangement joins TRBV14 to TRBJ2-1, with TRBD1 identical over 9 bases. The CDR3 sequence is 17 residues long. Trimming cost V 3 bases and J 5 bases; bases outside gene matches: 11. CDR1 and CDR2 (germline): SGHDN, FVKESK.